This T cell receptor beta chain was captured in a study of OX40 agonist ivuxolimab in advanced cancers. Study conclusions and caveats: There were also nonresponders showing low normalized T-cell clonal expansion. By week 6 at 0.1 to 3.0 mg/kg, blood CD4+ and CD8+ T cells had expanded clonally.

The investigators sampled blood at baseline, at cycle 4 day 1, and at cycle 7 day 1. This CDR3 is built from 14 residues. Germline V CDR1 and CDR2: MNHNS, SASEGT. With V trimmed by 6 bases and J by 8 bases, 7 bases remained unmatched. The table came from immunoSEQ multiplex PCR; TCRdb's copy has only in-frame clones and leaves some out. The table includes over 95,000 clones, 91% detected once. As for this clone: Its antigen remains unidentified.

The sequence came from an adult with an advanced solid tumor such as melanoma, head and neck, liver or kidney cancer. The material sequenced was CD4+ or CD8+ T cells sorted from blood, taken in a trial of the OX40 agonist ivuxolimab. The rearrangement uses TRBV6-1 and TRBJ1-6, with 7 bases matching TRBD1. The CDR3 coding sequence is TGTGCCAGCAGAGTACAGGGGCCCTATTCACCCCTCCACTTT. As protein: CASRVQGPYSPLHF.